The 7 T cell receptor beta chains given below trace back to one sample, sequenced in a study of blood T cell repertoires in COVID-19. Assay used: immunoSEQ multiplex PCR; TCRdb lists only in-frame clones, some missing. Of 75,000 to 100,000 clones listed, over 70% are singletons. The source material was peripheral blood. All receptors come from a man in his 70s with acute or convalescent COVID-19.

The rearrangement links TRBV3-1 (or the pseudogene TRBV3-2) to TRBJ2-5, with 11 bases that match TRBD2. Germline V gene lookup returns CDR1 LGHDT and CDR2 YNNKEL (reference sequence). The CDR3 length is 13 residues. V gave up 7 bases and J gave up 3 bases; unmatched junction bases: 1. The CDR3 nucleotides are TGTGCCAGCAAGGGACTAGCGGAAGAGACCCAGTACTTC. Its protein is CASKGLAEETQYF.

V and J are TRBV3-1 (or the pseudogene TRBV3-2) and TRBJ1-1; D possibly corresponds to TRBD1 (5 bases). The germline V gene encodes CDR1 LGHDT and CDR2 YNNKEL (reference sequence). There are 14 residues in the CDR3. Trimming took off 0 bases at V and 3 bases at J, with 8 bases between the two ends. The CDR3 DNA sequence: TGTGCCAGCAGCCAAGAAGGCAGGGACACTGAAGCTTTCTTT. This gives the protein CASSQEGRDTEAFF.

This clone was counted between two and nine times. The chain uses TRBV19 and TRBJ2-7; D might be TRBD2 (6 bases). The V end lost 4 bases, the J end lost 6 bases, and 19 bases lay between the germline ends. From germline, CDR1 is LNHDA and CDR2 SQIVND (reference sequence). The CDR3 has 15 residues. CDR3 in DNA: TGTGCCAGTAGTACCCGATTGGCGGGACGTGGCGAGCAGTACTTC. Encoded protein: CASSTRLAGRGEQYF.

The V gene is TRBV9, the J gene TRBJ2-7; unclear D gene. V lost 3 bases, J lost 4 bases, and 11 bases lay in between. The CDR3 is 13 residues long. Per the germline V gene, CDR1 is SGDLS and CDR2 is YYNGEE. CDR3 residues: CASSGYDSYEQYF. For the CDR3, the DNA is TGTGCCAGCAGCGGCTATGATTCATACGAGCAGTACTTC.

A word on this clone: Other DNA sequences in this sample translate to the same CDR3. The chain is built from TRBV3-1 (or the pseudogene TRBV3-2) and TRBJ1-2; possible D gene TRBD1, 6 bases. The germline V gene has CDR1 LGHDT and CDR2 YNNKEL (reference sequence). This CDR3 is built from 14 residues. V was cut by 4 bases and J by 5 bases, with 14 bases left in between. The DNA of the CDR3 is TGTGCCAGCAGCCCGCGGCGGACAGATTATGGCTACACCTTC. Its protein product is CASSPRRTDYGYTF.

This clone was counted between two and nine times. The chain links TRBV9 to TRBJ1-5, with TRBD1 identical over 9 bases. Trimming took 4 bases from V and 3 from J; bases not matched to a gene: 5. Germline V gene data show CDR1 as SGDLS and CDR2 as YYNGEE. The CDR3 is 15 amino acids. The CDR3 DNA sequence: TGTGCCAGCAGCCCGGGACAGGGACACAATCAGCCCCAGCATTTT. Its translation is CASSPGQGHNQPQHF.

The rearrangement links TRBV7-8 to TRBJ2-7, with 11 bases matching TRBD1. With 5 bases clipped from V and 6 bases from J, the junction kept 6 bases outside the gene matches. Germline-derived CDR1 and CDR2 are SGHVS and FQNEAQ. This CDR3 contains 14 residues. The CDR3 DNA sequence: TGTGCCAGCAGCGCCTGGACAGGGGGCGGCGAGCAGTACTTC. It is translated as CASSAWTGGGEQYF.